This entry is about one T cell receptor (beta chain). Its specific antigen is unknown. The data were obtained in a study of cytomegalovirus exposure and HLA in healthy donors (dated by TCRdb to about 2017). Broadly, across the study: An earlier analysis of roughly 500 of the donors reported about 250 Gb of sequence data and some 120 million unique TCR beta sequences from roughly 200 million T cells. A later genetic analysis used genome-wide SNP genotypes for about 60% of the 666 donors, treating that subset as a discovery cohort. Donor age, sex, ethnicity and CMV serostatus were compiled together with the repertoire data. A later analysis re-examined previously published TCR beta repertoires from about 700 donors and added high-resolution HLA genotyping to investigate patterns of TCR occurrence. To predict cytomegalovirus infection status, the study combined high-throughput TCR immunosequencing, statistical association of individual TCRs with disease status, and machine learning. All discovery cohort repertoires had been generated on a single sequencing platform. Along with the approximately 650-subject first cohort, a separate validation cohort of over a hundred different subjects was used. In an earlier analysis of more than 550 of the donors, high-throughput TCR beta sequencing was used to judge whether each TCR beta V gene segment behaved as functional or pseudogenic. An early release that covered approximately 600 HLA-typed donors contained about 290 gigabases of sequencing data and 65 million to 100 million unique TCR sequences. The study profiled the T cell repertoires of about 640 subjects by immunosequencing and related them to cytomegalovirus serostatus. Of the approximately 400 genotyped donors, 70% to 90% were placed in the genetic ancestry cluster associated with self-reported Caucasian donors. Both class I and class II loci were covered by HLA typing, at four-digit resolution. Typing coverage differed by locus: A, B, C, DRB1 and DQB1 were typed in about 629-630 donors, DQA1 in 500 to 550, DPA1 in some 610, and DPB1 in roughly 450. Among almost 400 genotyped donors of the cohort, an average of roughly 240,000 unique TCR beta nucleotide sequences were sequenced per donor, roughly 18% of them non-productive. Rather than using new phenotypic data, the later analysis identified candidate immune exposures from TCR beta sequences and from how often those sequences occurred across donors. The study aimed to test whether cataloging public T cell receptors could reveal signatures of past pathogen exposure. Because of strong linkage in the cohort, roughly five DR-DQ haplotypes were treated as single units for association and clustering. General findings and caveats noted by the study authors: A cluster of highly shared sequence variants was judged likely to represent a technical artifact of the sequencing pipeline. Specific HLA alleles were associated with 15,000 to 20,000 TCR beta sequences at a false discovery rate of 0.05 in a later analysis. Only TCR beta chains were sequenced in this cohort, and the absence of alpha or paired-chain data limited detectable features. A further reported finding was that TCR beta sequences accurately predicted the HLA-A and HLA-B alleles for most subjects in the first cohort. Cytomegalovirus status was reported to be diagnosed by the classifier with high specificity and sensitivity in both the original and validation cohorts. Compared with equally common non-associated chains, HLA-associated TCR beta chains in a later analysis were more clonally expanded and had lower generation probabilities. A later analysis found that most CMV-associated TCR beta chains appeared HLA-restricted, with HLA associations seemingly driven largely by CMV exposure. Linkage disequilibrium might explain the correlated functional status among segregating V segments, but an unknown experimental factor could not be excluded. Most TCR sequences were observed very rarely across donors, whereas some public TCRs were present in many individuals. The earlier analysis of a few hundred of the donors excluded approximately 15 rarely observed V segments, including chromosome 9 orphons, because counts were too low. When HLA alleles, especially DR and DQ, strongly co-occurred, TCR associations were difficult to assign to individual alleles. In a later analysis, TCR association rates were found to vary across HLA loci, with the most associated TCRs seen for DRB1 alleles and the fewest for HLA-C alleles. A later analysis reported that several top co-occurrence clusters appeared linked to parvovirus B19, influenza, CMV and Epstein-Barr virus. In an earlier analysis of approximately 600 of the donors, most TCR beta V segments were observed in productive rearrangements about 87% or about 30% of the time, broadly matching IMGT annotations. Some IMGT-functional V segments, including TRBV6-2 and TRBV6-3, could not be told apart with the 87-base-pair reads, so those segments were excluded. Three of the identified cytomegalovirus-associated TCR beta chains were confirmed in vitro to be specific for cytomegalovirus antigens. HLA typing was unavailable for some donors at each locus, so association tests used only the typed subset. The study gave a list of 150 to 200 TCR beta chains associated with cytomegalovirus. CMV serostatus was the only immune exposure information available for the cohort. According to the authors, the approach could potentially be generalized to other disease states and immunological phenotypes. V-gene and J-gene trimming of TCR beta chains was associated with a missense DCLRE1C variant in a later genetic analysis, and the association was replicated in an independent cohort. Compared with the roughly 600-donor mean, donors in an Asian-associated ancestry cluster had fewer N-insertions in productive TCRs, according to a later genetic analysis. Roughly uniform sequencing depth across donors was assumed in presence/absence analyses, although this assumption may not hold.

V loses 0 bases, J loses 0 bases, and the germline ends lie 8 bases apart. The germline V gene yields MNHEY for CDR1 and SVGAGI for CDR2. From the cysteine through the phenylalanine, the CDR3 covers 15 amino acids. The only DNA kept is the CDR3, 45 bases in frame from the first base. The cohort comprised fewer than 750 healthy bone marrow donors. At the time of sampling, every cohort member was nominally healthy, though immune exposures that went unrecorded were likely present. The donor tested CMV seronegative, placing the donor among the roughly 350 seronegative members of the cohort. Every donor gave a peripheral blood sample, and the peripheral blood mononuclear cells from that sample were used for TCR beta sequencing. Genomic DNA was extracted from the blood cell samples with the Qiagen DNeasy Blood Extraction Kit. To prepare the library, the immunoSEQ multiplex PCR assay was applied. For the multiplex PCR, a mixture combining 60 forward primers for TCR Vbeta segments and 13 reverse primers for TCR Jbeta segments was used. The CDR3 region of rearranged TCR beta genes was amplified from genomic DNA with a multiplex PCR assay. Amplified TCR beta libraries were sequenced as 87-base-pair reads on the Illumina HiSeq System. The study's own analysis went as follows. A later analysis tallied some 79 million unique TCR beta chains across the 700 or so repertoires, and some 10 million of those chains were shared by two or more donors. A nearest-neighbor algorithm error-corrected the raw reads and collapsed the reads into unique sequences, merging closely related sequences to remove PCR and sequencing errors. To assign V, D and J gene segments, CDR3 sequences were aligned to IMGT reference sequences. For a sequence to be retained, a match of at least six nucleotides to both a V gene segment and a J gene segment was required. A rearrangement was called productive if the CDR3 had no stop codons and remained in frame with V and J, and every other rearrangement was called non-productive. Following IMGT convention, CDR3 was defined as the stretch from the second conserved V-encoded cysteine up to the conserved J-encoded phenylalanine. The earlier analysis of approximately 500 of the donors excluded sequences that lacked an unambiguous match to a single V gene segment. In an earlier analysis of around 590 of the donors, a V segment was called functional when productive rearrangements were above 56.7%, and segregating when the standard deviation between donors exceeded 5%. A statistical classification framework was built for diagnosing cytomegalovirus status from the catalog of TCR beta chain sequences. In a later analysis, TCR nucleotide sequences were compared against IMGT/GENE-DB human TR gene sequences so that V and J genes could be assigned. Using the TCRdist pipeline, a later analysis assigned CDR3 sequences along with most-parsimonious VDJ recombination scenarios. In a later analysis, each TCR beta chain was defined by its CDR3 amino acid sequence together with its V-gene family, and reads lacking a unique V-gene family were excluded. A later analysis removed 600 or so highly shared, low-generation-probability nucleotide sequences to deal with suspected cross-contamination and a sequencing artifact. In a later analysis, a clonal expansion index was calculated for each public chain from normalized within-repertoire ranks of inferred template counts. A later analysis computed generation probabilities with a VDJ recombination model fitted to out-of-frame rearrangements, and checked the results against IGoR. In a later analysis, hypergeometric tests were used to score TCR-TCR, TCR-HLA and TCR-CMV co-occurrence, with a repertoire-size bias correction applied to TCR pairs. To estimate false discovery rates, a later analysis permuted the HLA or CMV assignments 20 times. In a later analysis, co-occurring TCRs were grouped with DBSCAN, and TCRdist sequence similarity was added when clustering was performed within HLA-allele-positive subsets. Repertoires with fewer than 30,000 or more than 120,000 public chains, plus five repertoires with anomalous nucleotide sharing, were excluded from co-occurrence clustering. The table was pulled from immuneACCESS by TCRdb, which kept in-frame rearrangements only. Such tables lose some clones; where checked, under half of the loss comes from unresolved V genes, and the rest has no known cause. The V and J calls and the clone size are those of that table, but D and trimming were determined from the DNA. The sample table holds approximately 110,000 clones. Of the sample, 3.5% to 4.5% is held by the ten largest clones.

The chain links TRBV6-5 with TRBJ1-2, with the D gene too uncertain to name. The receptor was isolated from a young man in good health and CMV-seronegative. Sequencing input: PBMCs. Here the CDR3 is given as CASSYSGQANYGYTF. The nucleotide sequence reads TGTGCCAGCAGTTACTCAGGTCAGGCTAACTATGGCTACACCTTC.